The 18 T cell receptor beta chains reported below all come from one sample, sequenced in a study of T cells in Graves' hyperthyroidism and ophthalmopathy. RNA transcripts provided the source from which TCR beta CDR3 regions were amplified. An initial round of RT-PCR targeting the TCR CDR3 relied on the HTBI primer set. MiXCR, run by TCRdb on the multiplex PCR reads, gives a single entry per CDR3 protein. Here the sample spans roughly 720,000 distinct CDR3 sequences, 15% to 20% being singletons. The sample consisted of blood. These receptors were taken from a man aged 50 to 59 with Graves' hyperthyroidism.

This clonotype was seen ten or more times. The chain couples TRBV28 to TRBJ1-4; D ambiguous. This CDR3 contains 19 residues. V gave up 5 bases and J gave up 0 bases, with 22 bases separating them. Germline lookup yields CDR1 MDHEN and CDR2 SYDVKM. CDR3 loop: CASSTLLLGSGSTNEKLFF. CDR3 in DNA: TGTGCCAGCAGTACACTCCTCCTCGGGTCGGGGTCAACTAATGAAAAACTGTTTTTT.

This clonotype was seen only a few times. The chain recombines TRBV5-1 with TRBJ2-5; 8 bases are a match to TRBD1. Germline V gives CDR1 SGHRS, CDR2 YFSETQ. The trim removed 3 bases at V and 2 bases at J, leaving 9 bases unmatched. The CDR3 runs to 16 residues. CDR3 nucleotide sequence: TGCGCCAGCAGCTCGGTGGGCAGGGGGCTACAAGAGACCCAGTACTTC. Protein product: CASSSVGRGLQETQYF. Variable domain in full (rest from reference TRBV5-1 and TRBJ2-5): KAGVTQTPRYLIKTRGQQVTLSCSPISGHRSVSWYQQTPGQGLQFLFEYFSETQRNKGNFPGRFSGRQFSNSRSEMNVSTLELGDSALYLCASSSVGRGLQETQYFGPGTRLLVL.

This clonotype occurred many times. The chain couples TRBV20-1 to TRBJ2-7; 7 nucleotides line up with TRBD1. The CDR3 covers 12 residues. The V and J ends lost 6 bases and 1 base, in that order; junction bases with no gene match: 3. CDR1 is DFQATT and CDR2 is SNEGSKA in the germline V gene (reference sequence). The CDR3 reads CSAQGKSYEQYF. The CDR3 region has the DNA TGCAGTGCACAGGGGAAATCCTACGAGCAGTACTTC.

The chain links TRBV7-2 to TRBJ2-2, with TRBD1 as a possible D gene (5 bases). Trimming removed 5 bases at V and 2 bases at J, with 27 bases between. The CDR3 is 20 residues long. Germline V CDR1 and CDR2: SGHTA, FQGNSA. The CDR3 DNA is TGTGCCAGCAGCCAAATGGGGTTTTGGGGCGGAAGTTATAACACCGGGGAGCTGTTTTTT. This translates into CASSQMGFWGGSYNTGELFF. Filled out from reference TRBV7-2 and TRBJ2-2, the complete variable domain reads GAGVSQSPSNKVTEKGKDVELRCDPISGHTALYWYRQSLGQGLEFLIYFQGNSAPDKSGLPSDRFSAERTGGSVSTLTIQRTQQEDSAVYLCASSQMGFWGGSYNTGELFFGEGSRLTVL.

This chain's CDR3 is CSAKRITSGRANEQFF. The CDR3 DNA sequence: TGCAGTGCTAAGAGGATAACTAGCGGGAGGGCCAATGAGCAGTTCTTC. The chain combines TRBV20-1 with TRBJ2-1; TRBD2 aligns across 13 bases. The CDR3 contains 16 residues. From germline, CDR1 is DFQATT and CDR2 SNEGSKA (reference sequence). V was pared by 4 bases and J by 6 bases, with 9 bases of the junction left unmatched.

This clonotype was observed a handful of times. This clone may be a read error of a much larger clone one base away. The rearrangement uses TRBV2 and TRBJ1-5; possible D gene TRBD1, 6 bases. Trimming cost V 5 bases and J 10 bases, with 21 bases left between them. Germline V gene sequence: CDR1 SNHLY, CDR2 FYNNEI. This CDR3 contains 15 residues. The CDR3 DNA reads TGTGCCAGCAGTATTGCTCGGGGGGCTCAGGGACCCCAGCATTTT. It is translated as CASSIARGAQGPQHF.

The table lists this clonotype with a few counts. This rearrangement joins TRBV9 to TRBJ2-3; the D gene is possibly TRBD2 (6 bases). From germline, CDR1 is SGDLS and CDR2 YYNGEE. The length of the CDR3 is 13 residues. V dropped 0 bases and J dropped 9 bases, with 11 bases sitting between them. The CDR3 DNA follows: TGTGCCAGCAGCGTAGATAATGCGGGAACGCAGTATTTT. Translated: CASSVDNAGTQYF.

This clonotype was seen at least ten times. The V gene is TRBV11-2, the J gene TRBJ2-1, with 7 bases lining up with TRBD1. Germline V gives CDR1 SGHAT, CDR2 FQNNGV. The CDR3 spans 16 residues. V was clipped by 4 bases and J by 7 bases; unmatched bases: 13. As DNA, the CDR3 is TGTGCCAGCAGCTCGGCGCACAGGGGAAGGGGAAATGAGCAGTTCTTC. Amino acids: CASSSAHRGRGNEQFF.

The V and J genes are TRBV29-1 and TRBJ2-5, with 8 bases identical to TRBD1. Germline V gives CDR1 SQVTM, CDR2 ANQGSEA. The trim removed 3 bases at V and 0 bases at J, leaving 6 bases unmatched. The CDR3 has 15 residues. The CDR3 protein is CSVEERQGYQETQYF. CDR3 nucleotide sequence: TGCAGCGTTGAGGAGAGACAGGGGTACCAAGAGACCCAGTACTTC.

A note on this clonotype: Mismatch with germline at one junction end may stem from a read error. CDR3: CASTTDSPGKTIYF. In DNA form, the CDR3 reads TGCGCCAGCACAACAGACAGTCCTGGAAAGACCATATATTTT. The rearrangement links TRBV5-1 to TRBJ1-3; the D gene is possibly TRBD1 (5 bases). This CDR3 spans 14 amino acids. Germline-derived CDR1 and CDR2 are SGHRS and YFSETQ.

The chain uses TRBV28 and TRBJ1-2; 9 bases align to TRBD1. The CDR3 sequence is 17 residues long. Germline V lookup: CDR1 MDHEN, CDR2 SYDVKM. With 6 bases clipped from V and 4 bases from J, the junction kept 15 bases outside the gene matches. The CDR3 DNA follows: TGTGCCAGCAGCTCGGGACAGGGACCGTCTGGTGGCTATGGCTACACCTTC. This gives the protein CASSSGQGPSGGYGYTF.

This clonotype was detected many times. The chain carries TRBV20-1 and TRBJ1-5; 8 bases line up with TRBD1. Germline-derived CDR1 and CDR2 are DFQATT and SNEGSKA (reference sequence). J lost 2 bases, V lost 3 bases, and 0 bases had no gene match. The CDR3 runs 13 residues. The CDR3 spells CSARGQGNQPQHF. DNA for the CDR3: TGCAGTGCTAGGGGACAGGGCAATCAGCCCCAGCATTTT.

This clonotype was observed a few times. The chain joins TRBV5-8 to TRBJ2-1, with D perhaps matching TRBD1 or TRBD2 (5 bases each). Trimming took 4 bases from V and 7 from J, leaving 18 bases between them. This CDR3 region has 15 residues. The germline V gene has CDR1 SGHTS and CDR2 YDEGEE. The CDR3 loop reads CASSAGLEGGNEQFF. CDR3 DNA: TGTGCCAGCAGCGCAGGGCTAGAGGGTGGGAATGAGCAGTTCTTC.

Many counts were recorded for this clonotype. The CDR3 sequence is CASSLNSFTPNTGELFF. The CDR3 DNA reads TGTGCCAGCAGTTTAAATTCGTTTACACCGAACACCGGGGAGCTGTTTTTT. The rearrangement uses TRBV27 and TRBJ2-2, with D unclear. CDR3 size: 17 residues. V lost 2 bases, J lost 0 bases, and 13 bases lay in between. The germline gives CDR1 MNHEY, CDR2 SMNVEV (reference sequence).

This clonotype was seen a handful of times. The chain links TRBV7-3 to TRBJ2-3; D could derive from TRBD1 or TRBD2 (6 bases each). The CDR3 covers 15 residues. Per germline, CDR1 SGHTA and CDR2 FQGTGA. The V end was cut by 0 bases, the J end by 7 bases, with 14 bases between. The CDR3 spells CASSLTGGGANTQYF. The CDR3 coding sequence is TGTGCCAGCAGCTTAACCGGGGGCGGGGCGAATACGCAGTATTTT.

This clonotype was counted only a few times. The J gene is TRBJ1-1, the V gene TRBV20-1; possible D gene TRBD1, 6 bases. In germline, CDR1 is DFQATT, CDR2 SNEGSKA (reference sequence). The CDR3 is 15 residues long. Trimming removed 6 bases from V and 0 bases from J, with 17 bases in between. The CDR3 spells CSAKETGRMNTEAFF. In DNA, the CDR3 is TGCAGTGCAAAGGAGACAGGTCGAATGAACACTGAAGCTTTCTTT.

This clonotype was counted ten times or more. The CDR3 region is CASSLVTLAGGETQYF. In nucleotides, the CDR3 is TGTGCCAGCAGCTTAGTTACCCTAGCGGGAGGGGAGACCCAGTACTTC. The V call is TRBV11-2, the J call TRBJ2-5; 12 bases agree with TRBD2. V dropped 1 base and J dropped 5; count of bases not matched to a gene: 5. This CDR3 has 16 amino acids. Looked up from germline, CDR1 is SGHAT and CDR2 is FQNNGV.

The chain uses TRBV20-1 and TRBJ2-1; 10 nucleotides align to TRBD2. This CDR3 has 14 residues. The germline gives CDR1 DFQATT, CDR2 SNEGSKA (reference sequence). V shed 6 bases and J 6 bases; nucleotides not matched to a gene: 8. CDR3 residues: CSAPSGRAPNEQFF. Written as DNA, the CDR3 is TGCAGTGCACCAAGCGGGAGGGCCCCCAATGAGCAGTTCTTC.